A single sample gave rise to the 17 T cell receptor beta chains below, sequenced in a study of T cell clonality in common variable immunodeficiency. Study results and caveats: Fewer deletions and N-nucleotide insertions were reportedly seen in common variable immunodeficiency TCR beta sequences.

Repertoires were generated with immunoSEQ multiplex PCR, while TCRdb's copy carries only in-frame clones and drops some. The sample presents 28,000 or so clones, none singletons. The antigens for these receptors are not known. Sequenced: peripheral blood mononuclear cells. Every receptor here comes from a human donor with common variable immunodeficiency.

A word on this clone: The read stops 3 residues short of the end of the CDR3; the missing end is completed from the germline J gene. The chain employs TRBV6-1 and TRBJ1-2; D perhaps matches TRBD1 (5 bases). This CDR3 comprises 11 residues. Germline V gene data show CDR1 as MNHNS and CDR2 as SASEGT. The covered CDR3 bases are TGTGCCAGCAGTGCGGGGGGAGGC. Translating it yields CASSAGGG. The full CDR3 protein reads CASSAGGGYTF.

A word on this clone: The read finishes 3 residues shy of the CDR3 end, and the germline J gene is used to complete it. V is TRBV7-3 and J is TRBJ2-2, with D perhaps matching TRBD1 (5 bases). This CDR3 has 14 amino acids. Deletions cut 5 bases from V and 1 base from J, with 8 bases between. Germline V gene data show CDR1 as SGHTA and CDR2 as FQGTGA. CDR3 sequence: CASSIRVNTGELFF. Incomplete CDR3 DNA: TGTGCCAGCAGCATCAGGGTGAACACCGGGGAG.

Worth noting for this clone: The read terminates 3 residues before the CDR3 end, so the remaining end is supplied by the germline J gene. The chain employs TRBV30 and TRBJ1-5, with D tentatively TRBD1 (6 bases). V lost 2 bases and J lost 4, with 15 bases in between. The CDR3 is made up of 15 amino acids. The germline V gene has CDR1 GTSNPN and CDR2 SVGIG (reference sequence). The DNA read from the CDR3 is TGTGCCTGGAGTTTACAGGGAACCTTTAATCAGCCC. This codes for CAWSLQGTFNQP. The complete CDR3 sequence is CAWSLQGTFNQPQHF.

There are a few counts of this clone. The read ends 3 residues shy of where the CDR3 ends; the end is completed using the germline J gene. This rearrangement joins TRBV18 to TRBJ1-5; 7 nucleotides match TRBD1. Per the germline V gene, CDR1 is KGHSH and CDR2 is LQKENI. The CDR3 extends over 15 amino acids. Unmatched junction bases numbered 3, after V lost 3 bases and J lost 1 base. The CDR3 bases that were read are TGTGCCAGCTCACCCCCGGGACAGAGCAATCAGCCC. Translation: CASSPPGQSNQP. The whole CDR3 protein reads CASSPPGQSNQPQHF.

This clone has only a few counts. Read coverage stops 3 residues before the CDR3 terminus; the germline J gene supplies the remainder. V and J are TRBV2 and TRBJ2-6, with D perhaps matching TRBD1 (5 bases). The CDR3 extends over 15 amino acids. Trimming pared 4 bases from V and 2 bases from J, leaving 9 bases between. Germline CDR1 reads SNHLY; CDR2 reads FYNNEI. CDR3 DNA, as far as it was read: TGTGCCAGCAGTGGTAGACAGACTGGGGCCAACGTC. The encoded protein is CASSGRQTGANV. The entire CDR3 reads CASSGRQTGANVLTF. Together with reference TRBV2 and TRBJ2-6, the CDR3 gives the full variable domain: EPEVTQTPSHQVTQMGQEVILRCVPISNHLYFYWYRQILGQKVEFLVSFYNNEISEKSEIFDDQFSVERPDGSNFTLKIRSTKLEDSAMYFCASSGRQTGANVLTFGAGSRLTVL.

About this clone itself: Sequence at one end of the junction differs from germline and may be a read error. CDR3: CANSKHRGAQETQYF. Partial CDR3 DNA: TGTGCCAACAGCAAACACAGGGGTGCCCAAGAGACC. This chain links TRBV7-9 with TRBJ2-5, with 7 bases matching TRBD1. The read terminates 3 residues ahead of where the CDR3 ends, so the germline J gene completes it. This CDR3 contains 15 residues. Germline V gives CDR1 SEHNR, CDR2 FQNEAQ (reference sequence).

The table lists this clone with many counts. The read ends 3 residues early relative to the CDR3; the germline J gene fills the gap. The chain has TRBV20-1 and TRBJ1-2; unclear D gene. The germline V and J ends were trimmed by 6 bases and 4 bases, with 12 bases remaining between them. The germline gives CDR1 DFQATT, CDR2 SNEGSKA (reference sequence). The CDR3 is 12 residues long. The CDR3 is CSAHPRGYGYTF. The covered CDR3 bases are TGCAGTGCCCACCCCCGGGGCTATGGC.

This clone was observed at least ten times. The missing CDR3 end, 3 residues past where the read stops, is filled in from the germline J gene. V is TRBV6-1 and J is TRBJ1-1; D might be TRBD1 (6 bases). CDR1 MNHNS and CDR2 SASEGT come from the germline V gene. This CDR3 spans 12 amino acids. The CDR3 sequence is CASSEDWDMAFF. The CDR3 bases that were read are TGTGCCAGCAGTGAAGATTGGGACATG.

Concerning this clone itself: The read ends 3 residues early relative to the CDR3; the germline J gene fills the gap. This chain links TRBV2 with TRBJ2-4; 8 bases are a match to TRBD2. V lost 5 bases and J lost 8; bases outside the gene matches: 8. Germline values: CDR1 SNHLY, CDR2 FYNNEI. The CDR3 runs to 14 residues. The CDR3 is CASSRESGGDIQYF. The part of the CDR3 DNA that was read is TGTGCCAGCAGTCGGGAGTCGGGGGGGGACATT.

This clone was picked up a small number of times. The CDR3 bases that were read are TGTGCCAGCAGCTCAGGGGATAACTATGGC. Protein product: CASSSGDNYG. The CDR3 in its entirety is CASSSGDNYGYTF. The chain recombines TRBV7-9 with TRBJ1-2, with D possibly being TRBD1 (6 bases). The read stops 3 residues short of the end of the CDR3; the missing end is completed from the germline J gene. CDR1 SEHNR and CDR2 FQNEAQ come from the germline V gene (reference sequence). This CDR3 is built from 13 residues. V gave up 4 bases and J gave up 1 base, with 7 bases separating them.

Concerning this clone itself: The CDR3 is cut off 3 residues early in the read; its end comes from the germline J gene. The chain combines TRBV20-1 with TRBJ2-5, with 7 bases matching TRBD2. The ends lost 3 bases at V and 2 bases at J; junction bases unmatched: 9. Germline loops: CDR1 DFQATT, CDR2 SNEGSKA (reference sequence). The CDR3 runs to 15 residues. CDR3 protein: CSARRTRTVQETQYF. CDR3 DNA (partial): TGCAGTGCTAGGCGGACTAGGACCGTACAAGAGACC.

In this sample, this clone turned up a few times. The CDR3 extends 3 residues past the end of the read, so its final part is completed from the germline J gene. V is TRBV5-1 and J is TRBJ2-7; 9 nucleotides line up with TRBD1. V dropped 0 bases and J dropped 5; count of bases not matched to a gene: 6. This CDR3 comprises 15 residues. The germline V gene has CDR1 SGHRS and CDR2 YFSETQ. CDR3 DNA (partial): TGCGCCAGCAGCTTGGTGGACAGGGGACAAGACGAG. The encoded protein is CASSLVDRGQDE. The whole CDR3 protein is CASSLVDRGQDEQYF.

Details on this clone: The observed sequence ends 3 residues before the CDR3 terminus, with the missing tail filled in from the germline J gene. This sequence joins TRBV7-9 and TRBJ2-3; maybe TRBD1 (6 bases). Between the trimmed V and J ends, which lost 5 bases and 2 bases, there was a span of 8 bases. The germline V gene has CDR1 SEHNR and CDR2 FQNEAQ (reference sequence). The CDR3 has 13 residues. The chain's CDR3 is CASSGDNTDTQYF. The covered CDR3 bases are TGTGCCAGCAGCGGGGACAACACAGATACG.

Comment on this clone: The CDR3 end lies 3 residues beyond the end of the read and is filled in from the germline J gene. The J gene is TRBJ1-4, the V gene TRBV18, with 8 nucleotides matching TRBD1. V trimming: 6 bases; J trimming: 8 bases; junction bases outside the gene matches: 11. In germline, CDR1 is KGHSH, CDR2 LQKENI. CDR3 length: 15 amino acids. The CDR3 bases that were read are TGTGCCAGCTCTCCAGGACAGGGTACATGGGAAAAA. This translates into CASSPGQGTWEK. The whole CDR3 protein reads CASSPGQGTWEKLFF.

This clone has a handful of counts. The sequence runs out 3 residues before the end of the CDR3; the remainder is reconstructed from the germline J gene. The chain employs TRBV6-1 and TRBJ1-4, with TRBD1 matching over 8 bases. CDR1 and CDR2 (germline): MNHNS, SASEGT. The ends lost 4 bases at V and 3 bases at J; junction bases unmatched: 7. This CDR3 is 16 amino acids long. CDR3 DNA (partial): TGTGCCAGCAGTGCACAGGGGGTAATGTCTAATGAAAAA. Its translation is CASSAQGVMSNEK. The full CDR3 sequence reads CASSAQGVMSNEKLFF.

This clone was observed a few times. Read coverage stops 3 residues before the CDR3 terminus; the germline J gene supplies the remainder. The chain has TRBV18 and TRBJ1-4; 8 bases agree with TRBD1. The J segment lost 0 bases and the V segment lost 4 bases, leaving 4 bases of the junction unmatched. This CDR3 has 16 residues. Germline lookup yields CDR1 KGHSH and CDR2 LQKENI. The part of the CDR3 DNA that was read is TGTGCCAGCTCACTTCAGGACAGGGCAACTAATGAAAAA. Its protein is CASSLQDRATNEK. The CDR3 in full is CASSLQDRATNEKLFF.

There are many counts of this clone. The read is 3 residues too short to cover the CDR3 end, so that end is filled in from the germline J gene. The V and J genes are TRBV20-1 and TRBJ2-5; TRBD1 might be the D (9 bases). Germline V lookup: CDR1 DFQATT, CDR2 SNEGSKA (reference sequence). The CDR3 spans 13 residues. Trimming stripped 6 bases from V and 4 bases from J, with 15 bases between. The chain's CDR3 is CSAGTGTRETQYF. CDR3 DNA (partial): TGCAGTGCCGGGACAGGGACTAGAGAGACC.